What follows are 15 T cell receptor beta chains derived from one specimen sequenced in a study of blood T cells in healthy people across ages. The authors ran a second PCR of about 6 to 11 cycles using a sample-barcoded 5' primer and a J-beta primer mix. TCRdb re-called the 5' RACE reads through MiXCR, storing one row per CDR3 protein. The table has around 990,000 distinct CDR3 sequences, under 30% seen once. Another study also made use of these data, one on T cells of mothers and their children.

Sequencing was done on a sample of blood. These receptors were taken from a girl under 10 years old in good health.

This clonotype was observed a handful of times. The chain joins TRBV29-1 to TRBJ2-7, with D possibly being TRBD1 or TRBD2 (5 bases each). Trimming left V 4 bases short and J 8 bases short, with 12 bases between. This CDR3 region has 11 residues. Germline CDR1 reads SQVTM; CDR2 reads ANQGSEA. CDR3 sequence reads: CSVGFREKQYF. The CDR3 DNA is TGCAGCGTTGGTTTCAGGGAGAAGCAGTACTTC.

This chain uses TRBV9 with TRBJ2-5; D remains unclear. V was pared by 4 bases and J by 4 bases, with 20 bases between. The CDR3 runs 16 residues. CDR1 SGDLS and CDR2 YYNGEE come from the germline V gene. CDR3 nucleotide sequence: TGTGCCAGCAGCTATACCCCCGGTCTAAATGGAGAGACCCAGTACTTC. It encodes CASSYTPGLNGETQYF.

This clonotype was seen only once. The CDR3 DNA reads TGCGCCAGCAGTCGAGGCCCAACTTGGGCGGGAGTAGCAGAGACCCAGTACTTC. Amino acid sequence: CASSRGPTWAGVAETQYF. This chain uses TRBV5-1 with TRBJ2-5; 7 positions match TRBD2. Germline V gene data show CDR1 as SGHRS and CDR2 as YFSETQ. This CDR3 is 18 amino acids long. V trimming: 5 bases; J trimming: 4 bases; junction bases outside the gene matches: 20.

The V gene is TRBV27, the J gene TRBJ2-7; D not resolved. This CDR3 has 14 residues. Germline CDR1 and CDR2: MNHEY and SMNVEV (reference sequence). Trimming removed 2 bases at V and 3 bases at J, with 11 bases between. The CDR3, as DNA: TGTGCCAGCAGTTTAAAGCCCTCTGTCTACGAGCAGTACTTC. Translation gives CASSLKPSVYEQYF.

This clonotype was recorded many times. The junction departs from the called germline gene at one end, perhaps through a read error. The chain couples TRBV5-1 to TRBJ2-5; no firm D call. CDR3 length: 13 amino acids. CDR1 and CDR2 (germline): SGHRS, YFSETQ. This CDR3 is CASSLNSQETQYF. The CDR3 coding sequence is TGTGCCAGCAGCTTAAACAGCCAAGAGACCCAGTACTTC. Drawing the rest from reference TRBV5-1 and TRBJ2-5, the complete variable domain is KAGVTQTPRYLIKTRGQQVTLSCSPISGHRSVSWYQQTPGQGLQFLFEYFSETQRNKGNFPGRFSGRQFSNSRSEMNVSTLELGDSALYLCASSLNSQETQYFGPGTRLLVL.

This clonotype came up a few times. The chain recombines TRBV5-1 with TRBJ2-7; 10 nucleotides line up with TRBD1. J lost 5 bases, V lost 3 bases, and 11 bases had no gene match. The CDR3 is 16 residues long. Germline CDR1 and CDR2: SGHRS and YFSETQ. CDR3 loop: CASSSLKGDRGNEQYF. The CDR3 nucleotides are TGCGCCAGCAGCTCCCTTAAGGGGGACAGGGGTAACGAGCAGTACTTC.

The chain combines TRBV5-1 with TRBJ2-5; 7 nucleotides line up with TRBD2. The J call may be mistaken, given a closer DNA end match to TRBJ2-3. Looked up from germline, CDR1 is SGHRS and CDR2 is YFSETQ. This CDR3 has 13 residues. Here the CDR3 reads CASSMGGTDTQYF. The DNA of the CDR3 is TGCGCCAGCAGTATGGGAGGGACCGATACGCAGTATTTT.

The rearrangement links TRBV25-1 to TRBJ2-6, with a tentative D call TRBD1 (6 bases). Looked up from germline, CDR1 is MGHDK and CDR2 is SYGVNS. The CDR3 sequence is 14 residues long. With 8 bases removed from V and 2 bases from J, the gap between germline ends came to 10 bases. The CDR3 loop is CASGNRAGANVLTF. CDR3 DNA: TGTGCCAGCGGCAACAGGGCTGGGGCCAACGTCCTGACTTTC.

This clonotype has only a few counts. V usage is TRBV7-3 and J usage is TRBJ2-5; tentative D call: TRBD1 (7 bases). V lost 5 bases, J lost 5 bases, and 18 bases lay in between. Germline V gene sequence: CDR1 SGHTA, CDR2 FQGTGA. The CDR3 sequence is 15 residues long. The CDR3 protein is CASSTQPGGTETQYF. The DNA for the CDR3 is TGTGCCAGCAGCACACAACCAGGGGGGACGGAGACCCAGTACTTC.

This clonotype was observed a handful of times. The V call is TRBV9, the J call TRBJ2-3; a weak D match, TRBD2 (5 bases). The CDR3 runs 15 residues. Germline values: CDR1 SGDLS, CDR2 YYNGEE. Trimming cost V 4 bases and J 4 bases, with 16 bases left between them. CDR3 in amino acids: CASSTDLAGPDTQYF. The DNA of the CDR3 is TGTGCCAGCAGCACGGACCTAGCTGGCCCAGATACGCAGTATTTT.

The genes are TRBV4-1 and TRBJ2-3; D remains unclear. The germline CDR1 and CDR2 sequences are MGHRA and YSYEKL. Trimming took off 0 bases at V and 4 bases at J, with 17 bases between the two ends. This CDR3 is 17 amino acids long. As DNA, the CDR3 is TGCGCCAGCAGCCAAGAGCCCTTAAGGGTTTGGGCAGATACGCAGTATTTT. It specifies CASSQEPLRVWADTQYF.

This clonotype was observed a handful of times. The chain links TRBV12-3 or TRBV12-4 to TRBJ2-1; D is perhaps TRBD2 (5 bases). The CDR3 is 12 residues long. Trimming took 7 bases from V and 6 from J, leaving 10 bases between them. DNA for the CDR3: TGTGCCAGCACCCTGGGGAGCAATGAGCAGTTCTTC. Protein sequence: CASTLGSNEQFF.

The chain employs TRBV10-3 and TRBJ2-5, with 10 nucleotides matching TRBD1. The better agreement between TRBJ2-7 and the DNA end casts doubt on the J call. The CDR3 has 15 residues. Germline V gene sequence: CDR1 ENHRY, CDR2 SYGVKD. CDR3 sequence: CAIRNTGTGADEQYF. The CDR3 DNA follows: TGTGCCATCAGAAACACCGGGACAGGGGCCGACGAGCAGTACTTC.

This clonotype was picked up a small number of times. This rearrangement joins TRBV28 to TRBJ2-2, with no clear D. Between the trimmed V and J ends, which lost 5 bases and 7 bases, there was a span of 8 bases. Germline CDR1 reads MDHEN; CDR2 reads SYDVKM. The CDR3 extends over 12 amino acids. CDR3 nucleotide sequence: TGTGCCAGCAGTAGGGAACACGGGGAGCTGTTTTTT. It is translated as CASSREHGELFF.

The chain carries TRBV25-1 and TRBJ2-1, with D perhaps matching TRBD1 or TRBD2 (5 bases each). V dropped 6 bases and J dropped 8 bases, with 17 bases sitting between them. The CDR3 has 14 amino acids. The germline gives CDR1 MGHDK, CDR2 SYGVNS. CDR3: CASRGPGLVDEQFF. The CDR3 DNA reads TGTGCCAGCAGGGGTCCGGGGCTAGTTGATGAGCAGTTCTTC.